The source of this TCR beta chain is a study of T cell responses to AZD1222 COVID-19 vaccine. Profiled with immunoSEQ multiplex PCR; TCRdb holds only in-frame clones, not every one. This sample has roughly 100,000 clones, with about nine tenths found just once. About this clone: Its antigen is still unknown.

Findings and caveats of the study: Elevations in Spike-specific TCR breadth and depth followed administration of two AZD1222 doses.

The input for sequencing was peripheral blood, taken on day 0 of AZD1222 vaccination. This receptor was obtained from an adult in good health.

CDR3 region: CASSFGGTEKLFF. The CDR3 coding sequence is TGTGCCAGCAGCTTCGGTGGGACGGAAAAACTGTTTTTT. The chain uses TRBV13 and TRBJ1-4; TRBD1 might be the D (5 bases). CDR3 size: 13 residues. Trimming stripped 3 bases from V and 8 bases from J, with 10 bases between. Germline CDR1 reads PRHDT; CDR2 reads FYEKMQ (reference sequence).